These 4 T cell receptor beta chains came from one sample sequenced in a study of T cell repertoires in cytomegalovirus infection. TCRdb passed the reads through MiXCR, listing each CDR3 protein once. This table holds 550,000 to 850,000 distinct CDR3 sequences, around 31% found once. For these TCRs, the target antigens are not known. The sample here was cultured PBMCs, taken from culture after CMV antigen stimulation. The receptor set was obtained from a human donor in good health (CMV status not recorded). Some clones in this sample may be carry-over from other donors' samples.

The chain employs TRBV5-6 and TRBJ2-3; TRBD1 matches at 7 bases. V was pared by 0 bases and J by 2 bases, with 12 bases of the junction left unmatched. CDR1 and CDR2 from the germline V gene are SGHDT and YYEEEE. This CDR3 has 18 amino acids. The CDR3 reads CASSLDVVVGQTTDTQYF. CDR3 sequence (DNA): TGTGCCAGCAGCTTGGACGTTGTGGTGGGACAGACCACAGATACGCAGTATTTT.

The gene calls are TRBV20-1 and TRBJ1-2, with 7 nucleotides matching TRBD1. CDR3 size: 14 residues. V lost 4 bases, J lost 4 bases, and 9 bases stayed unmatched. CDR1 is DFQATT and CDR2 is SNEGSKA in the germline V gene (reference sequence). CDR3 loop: CSATGGDRAYGYTF. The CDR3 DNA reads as TGCAGTGCTACGGGGGGTGACAGGGCCTATGGCTACACCTTC.

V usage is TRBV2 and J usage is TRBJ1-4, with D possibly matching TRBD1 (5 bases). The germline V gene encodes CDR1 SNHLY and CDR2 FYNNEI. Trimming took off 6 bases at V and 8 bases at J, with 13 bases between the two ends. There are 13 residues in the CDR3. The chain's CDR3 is CASRGAALEKLFF. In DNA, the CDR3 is TGTGCCAGCAGAGGGGCTGCCTTGGAAAAACTGTTTTTT.

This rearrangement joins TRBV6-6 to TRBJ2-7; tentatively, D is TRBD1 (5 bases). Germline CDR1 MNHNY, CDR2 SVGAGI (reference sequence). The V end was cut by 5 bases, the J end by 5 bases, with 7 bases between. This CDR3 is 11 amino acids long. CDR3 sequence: CASSQTDEQYF. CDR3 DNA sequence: TGTGCCAGCAGTCAGACAGACGAGCAGTACTTC.